This T cell receptor beta chain was documented in a study of shared clonotypes between healthy human individuals. Produced via immunoSEQ multiplex PCR; TCRdb's table is partial and in-frame only. The sample has about 490,000 clones, 79% seen once. Germline loops: CDR1 SGHTA, CDR2 FQGNSA. Trimming shortened V by 0 bases and J by 4 bases, and 9 bases separated the two germline ends. The CDR3 is made up of 14 amino acids. The chain recombines TRBV7-2 with TRBJ1-2; D is undetermined. This sequence was found in a woman aged 35 to 49 in good health. Some clones in this sample may be carry-over from other donors' samples. Sequenced sample: PBMCs. CDR3 region: CASSLAPNPYGYTF. DNA of the CDR3: TGTGCCAGCAGCTTAGCGCCTAACCCCTATGGCTACACCTTC.